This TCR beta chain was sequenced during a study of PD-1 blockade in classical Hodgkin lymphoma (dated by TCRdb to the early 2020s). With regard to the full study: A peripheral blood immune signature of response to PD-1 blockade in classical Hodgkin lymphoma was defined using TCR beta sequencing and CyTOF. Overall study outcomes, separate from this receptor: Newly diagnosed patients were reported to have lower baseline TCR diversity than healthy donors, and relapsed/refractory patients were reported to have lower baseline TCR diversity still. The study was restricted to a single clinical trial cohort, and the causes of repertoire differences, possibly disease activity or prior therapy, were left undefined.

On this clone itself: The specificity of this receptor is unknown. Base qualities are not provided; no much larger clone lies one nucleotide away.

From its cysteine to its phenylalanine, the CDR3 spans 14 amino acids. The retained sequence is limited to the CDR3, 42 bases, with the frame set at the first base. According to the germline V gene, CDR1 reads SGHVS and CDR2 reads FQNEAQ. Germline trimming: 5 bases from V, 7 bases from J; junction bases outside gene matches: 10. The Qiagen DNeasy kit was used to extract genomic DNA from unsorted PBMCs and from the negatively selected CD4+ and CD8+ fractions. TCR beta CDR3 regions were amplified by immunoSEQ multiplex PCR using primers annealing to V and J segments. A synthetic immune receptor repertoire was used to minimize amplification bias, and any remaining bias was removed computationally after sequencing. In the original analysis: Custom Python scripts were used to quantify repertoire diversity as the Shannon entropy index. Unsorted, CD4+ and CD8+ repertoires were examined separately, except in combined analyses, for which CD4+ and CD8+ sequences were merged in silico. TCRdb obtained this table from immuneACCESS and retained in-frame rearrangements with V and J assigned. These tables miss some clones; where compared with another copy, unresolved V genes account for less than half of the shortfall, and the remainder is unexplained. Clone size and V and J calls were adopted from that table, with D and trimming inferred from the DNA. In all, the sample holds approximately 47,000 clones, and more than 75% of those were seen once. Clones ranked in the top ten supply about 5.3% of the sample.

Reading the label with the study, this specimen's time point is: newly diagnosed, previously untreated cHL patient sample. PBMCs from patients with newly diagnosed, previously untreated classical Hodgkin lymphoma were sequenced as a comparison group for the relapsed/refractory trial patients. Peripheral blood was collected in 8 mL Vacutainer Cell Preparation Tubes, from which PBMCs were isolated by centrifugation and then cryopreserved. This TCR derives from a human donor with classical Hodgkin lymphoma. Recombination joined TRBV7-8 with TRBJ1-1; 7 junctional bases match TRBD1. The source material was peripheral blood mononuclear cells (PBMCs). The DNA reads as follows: TGTGCCAGCAGCCCCACGCCGGGACAGCATGAAGCTTTCTTT. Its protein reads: CASSPTPGQHEAFF.